This TCR beta chain was documented in a study of cytomegalovirus exposure and HLA in healthy donors. Across the study: The Caucasian-associated ancestry cluster held about 80% of 398 genotyped donors. Regarding the study as a whole: A missense DCLRE1C variant was associated with V- and J-gene trimming of TCR beta chains in a later analysis, and an independent cohort replicated the association. An Asian-associated ancestry cluster reportedly showed fewer N-insertions than the roughly 670-donor mean in a later analysis.

Germline V gives CDR1 SEHNR, CDR2 FQNEAQ (reference sequence). Trimming took off 0 bases at V and 1 base at J, with 10 bases between the two ends. The CDR3 is 16 amino acids. PCR involved 60 Vbeta and 13 Jbeta primers. The repertoire was sequenced with immunoSEQ multiplex PCR; TCRdb's copy has only in-frame clones and lacks some. The sample has about 130,000 clones, roughly 84% seen once. Of note for this clone: Its target is unknown.

This sequence originates from a boy between 10 and 17 years old in good health and CMV-seronegative. The chain recombines TRBV7-9 with TRBJ2-1; D gene unclear. The sample taken for sequencing was PBMCs. The CDR3 nucleotides read TGTGCCAGCAGCTTAGCAGAGCTCATATCCTACAATGAGCAGTTCTTC. Translation: CASSLAELISYNEQFF.